This entry lists 4 T cell receptor beta chains sequenced from one sample in a study of cytomegalovirus exposure and HLA in healthy donors. The PCR contained 60 Vbeta and 13 Jbeta primers. Assay used: immunoSEQ multiplex PCR; TCRdb lists only in-frame clones, some missing. The table has 99,000 or so clones, around 84% seen once; the top ten hold around 1.3%. Sequencing was performed on PBMCs. The receptors originated from a man aged 30-40 years in good health and CMV-seronegative.

This clone was recorded only once. The chain employs TRBV12-5 and TRBJ2-4; TRBD1 agrees at 8 bases. The junction had 15 bases not matched to a gene; V was cut back by 0 bases and J by 2 bases. Per germline, CDR1 LGHNT and CDR2 FRNRAP. This CDR3 comprises 20 residues. CDR3 loop: CASGLVTFRGRYNPKNIQYF. The DNA for the CDR3 is TGTGCTAGTGGTTTGGTAACATTCAGGGGGCGTTATAATCCCAAAAACATTCAGTACTTC.

The J gene is TRBJ2-1, the V gene TRBV7-7; TRBD2 is a possible D gene (6 bases). This CDR3 contains 13 residues. In germline, CDR1 is SSHAT, CDR2 FNYEAQ (reference sequence). Trimming removed 1 base at V and 9 bases at J, with 10 bases between. CDR3 loop: CASSLDTSSEQFF. The CDR3 nucleotides are TGTGCCAGCAGCTTAGACACTAGCAGTGAGCAGTTCTTC. Full variable domain (remainder filled in from reference TRBV7-7 and TRBJ2-1): GAGVSQSPRYKVTKRGQDVTLRCDPISSHATLYWYQQALGQGPEFLTYFNYEAQPDKSGLPSDRFSAERPEGSISTLTIQRTEQRDSAMYRCASSLDTSSEQFFGPGTRLTVL.

The rearrangement uses TRBV25-1 and TRBJ1-4; perhaps TRBD1 as D (6 bases). CDR1 and CDR2 from the germline V gene are MGHDK and SYGVNS. The CDR3 totals 18 residues. Trimming stripped 0 bases from V and 4 bases from J, with 18 bases between. CDR3 in DNA: TGTGCCAGCAGTGAATACTCACAGGGATCCCCCGGTAATGAAAAACTGTTTTTT. Translated: CASSEYSQGSPGNEKLFF.

This chain connects TRBV6-7 to TRBJ1-6; D might be TRBD1 (5 bases). TRBV6-7 is an ORF; its function is uncertain. The CDR3 is 15 residues long. Trimming cost V 6 bases and J 10 bases, with 19 bases left between them. CDR3 sequence (DNA): TGTGCCAGCAGGCCTACAGGTCTTGATGGCTCACCCCTCCACTTT. As protein: CASRPTGLDGSPLHF.